A single sample gave rise to the 22 T cell receptor beta chains below, sequenced in a study of tumor-infiltrating T cells and Merkel cell polyomavirus. The overall study: CD8+ T cells recognized the Merkel cell polyomavirus KLL epitope.

Sequencing used immunoSEQ multiplex PCR; TCRdb keeps in-frame clones, though not all of them. The sample contains 20,000 to 25,000 clones, about 90% of which appear only once. Immunohistochemistry showed robust Merkel cell polyomavirus Large T antigen staining in every patient's tumor. Sequencing was carried out using lymph node tissue. Every receptor here comes from a man in his fifties with Merkel cell carcinoma.

This clone was observed a single time. This rearrangement joins TRBV6-1 to TRBJ2-7; D is perhaps TRBD1 (6 bases). Trimming shortened V by 7 bases and J by 2 bases, and 18 bases separated the two germline ends. Germline lookup yields CDR1 MNHNS and CDR2 SASEGT. This CDR3 is built from 15 residues. In nucleotides, the CDR3 is TGTGCCAGCACCCTCCCCCAGGGGTGGACCTACGAGCAGTACTTC. Its protein is CASTLPQGWTYEQYF.

The chain carries TRBV5-1 and TRBJ2-5; TRBD2 matches at 12 bases. The V segment lost 4 bases and the J segment 4 bases; nucleotides outside the gene matches: 2. This CDR3 is built from 14 residues. Germline V CDR1 and CDR2: SGHRS, YFSETQ. The CDR3 region is CASSGGLAGETQYF. The CDR3 bases are TGCGCCAGCAGCGGGGGACTAGCGGGAGAGACCCAGTACTTC.

The chain employs TRBV19 and TRBJ1-3; D may be TRBD1 (5 bases). This CDR3 contains 16 residues. Germline loops: CDR1 LNHDA, CDR2 SQIVND (reference sequence). V lost 0 bases, J lost 0 bases, and 9 bases lay in between. CDR3 DNA sequence: TGTGCCAGTAGTATAGAGATGACAGACTCTGGAAACACCATATATTTT. It encodes CASSIEMTDSGNTIYF.

The chain couples TRBV6-5 to TRBJ1-2, with D possibly TRBD1 on 6 matching bases. This CDR3 is built from 13 residues. V lost 6 bases and J lost 5, with 13 bases in between. Germline CDR1 reads MNHEY; CDR2 reads SVGAGI. The CDR3 sequence is CASSWTDGYGYTF. DNA of the CDR3: TGTGCCAGCAGCTGGACAGACGGGTATGGCTACACCTTC.

The chain joins TRBV9 to TRBJ1-1; tentative D call: TRBD1 (5 bases). Germline-derived CDR1 and CDR2 are SGDLS and YYNGEE. The CDR3 runs to 13 residues. V was shortened by 2 bases and J by 1 base, with 6 bases between the two germline ends. The CDR3: CASSVQGNTEAFF. The CDR3 DNA reads TGTGCCAGCAGCGTTCAGGGGAACACTGAAGCTTTCTTT.

The CDR3 DNA follows: TGTGCCAGCAGCGCAGACAGGGTGAGCTATGGCTACACCTTC. As protein: CASSADRVSYGYTF. This sequence joins TRBV2 and TRBJ1-2, with 7 bases fitting TRBD1. Germline CDR1 is SNHLY and CDR2 is FYNNEI. The CDR3 covers 14 residues. V lost 6 bases and J lost 4; bases outside the gene matches: 8.

This clone was found once. This sequence joins TRBV18 and TRBJ1-2; 7 bases agree with TRBD1. Germline V lookup: CDR1 KGHSH, CDR2 LQKENI. CDR3 length: 17 amino acids. Trimming took 0 bases from V and 4 from J; bases not matched to a gene: 11. The CDR3 sequence: CASSPPSTGSKGYGYTF. CDR3 nucleotides: TGTGCCAGCTCACCACCGTCGACAGGGAGTAAGGGCTATGGCTACACCTTC.

This rearrangement joins TRBV5-4 to TRBJ2-7, with TRBD2 matching over 7 bases. The V gene end was trimmed by 4 bases and the J gene end by 0 bases; junction bases not matched to a gene: 10. The germline CDR1 and CDR2 sequences are SGHNT and YYREEE (reference sequence). CDR3 length equals 16 residues. CDR3 coding DNA: TGTGCCAGCAGCCCGGGAGGCCTAGTCCGCTCCTACGAGCAGTACTTC. It encodes CASSPGGLVRSYEQYF.

This clone appeared once. V gene TRBV5-1 combines with J gene TRBJ2-1, with TRBD2 matching 14 bases. CDR1 and CDR2 (germline): SGHRS, YFSETQ. The ends lost 2 bases at V and 5 bases at J; junction bases unmatched: 6. This CDR3 contains 17 residues. The CDR3 protein is CASSLPGLAGGDNEQFF. CDR3 bases: TGCGCCAGCAGCTTACCCGGACTAGCGGGGGGCGACAATGAGCAGTTCTTC.

V usage is TRBV7-6 and J usage is TRBJ2-5; the match to TRBD1 covers 10 bases. Germline CDR1 and CDR2: SGHVS and FNYEAQ. V shed 1 base, J shed 7 bases, and the junction held 6 bases outside the gene matches. This CDR3 spans 15 amino acids. The CDR3 loop is CASSLEGQGKGTQYF. In nucleotides, the CDR3 is TGTGCCAGCAGCTTAGAGGGACAGGGGAAGGGGACCCAGTACTTC.

This clone was recorded only once. This rearrangement joins TRBV6-1 to TRBJ1-5, with 9 bases lining up with TRBD1. Trimming cost V 7 bases and J 0 bases; bases outside gene matches: 4. This CDR3 has 15 amino acids. Germline loops: CDR1 MNHNS, CDR2 SASEGT. CDR3 loop: CASIWTGASNQPQHF. For the CDR3, the DNA is TGTGCCAGCATTTGGACAGGGGCTAGCAATCAGCCCCAGCATTTT.

This chain joins TRBV28 and TRBJ1-5; 11 bases are shared with TRBD1. V lost 6 bases and J lost 11; bases outside the gene matches: 12. Per germline, CDR1 MDHEN and CDR2 SYDVKM. The CDR3 totals 15 residues. Here the CDR3 reads CASRWGQGDLTAQHF. CDR3 DNA sequence: TGTGCCAGCAGATGGGGACAGGGGGACCTTACGGCCCAGCATTTT.

The chain couples TRBV7-2 to TRBJ2-7; 9 bases line up with TRBD2. CDR3 length equals 16 residues. After removal of 0 bases from V and 0 bases from J, the junction contained 3 bases not matched to a gene. Germline V lookup: CDR1 SGHTA, CDR2 FQGNSA. DNA for the CDR3: TGTGCCAGCAGCTTAGCGTTAGCGGGGGCCTCCTACGAGCAGTACTTC. Amino acid sequence: CASSLALAGASYEQYF. The whole variable domain, remainder taken from reference TRBV7-2 and TRBJ2-7, is GAGVSQSPSNKVTEKGKDVELRCDPISGHTALYWYRQSLGQGLEFLIYFQGNSAPDKSGLPSDRFSAERTGGSVSTLTIQRTQQEDSAVYLCASSLALAGASYEQYFGPGTRLTVT.

The chain uses TRBV29-1 and TRBJ2-2; 8 nucleotides line up with TRBD2. Germline V CDR1 and CDR2: SQVTM, ANQGSEA. This CDR3 spans 13 amino acids. Unmatched junction bases numbered 6, after V lost 5 bases and J lost 7 bases. CDR3 sequence: CSVQSGSGGELFF. The CDR3 DNA is TGCAGCGTTCAAAGCGGGAGTGGCGGGGAGCTGTTTTTT.

V gene TRBV6-4 combines with J gene TRBJ2-3; TRBD2 agrees at 10 bases. Looked up from germline, CDR1 is MRHNA and CDR2 is SNTAGT. CDR3 length: 16 amino acids. The trim removed 3 bases at V and 2 bases at J, leaving 5 bases unmatched. The CDR3 DNA reads TGTGCCAGCAGTGATGGTCTAGCGGGGGACACAGATACGCAGTATTTT. Its translation: CASSDGLAGDTDTQYF.

The V gene is TRBV7-3, the J gene TRBJ2-5; 10 bases are a match to TRBD2. The germline V gene encodes CDR1 SGHTA and CDR2 FQGTGA. V was pared by 5 bases and J by 9 bases, with 15 bases of the junction left unmatched. The CDR3 has 16 residues. The CDR3 loop is CASSPLAGRNPEAQYF. CDR3 DNA: TGTGCCAGCAGCCCACTAGCGGGACGGAACCCTGAGGCCCAGTACTTC.

V gene TRBV2 combines with J gene TRBJ2-2; tentatively, D is TRBD2 (5 bases). Deletions cut 4 bases from V and 0 bases from J, with 12 bases between. Per the germline V gene, CDR1 is SNHLY and CDR2 is FYNNEI. This CDR3 has 16 amino acids. The CDR3 sequence is CASSGGAGANTGELFF. In nucleotides, the CDR3 is TGTGCCAGCAGTGGGGGAGCAGGAGCGAACACCGGGGAGCTGTTTTTT.

Written as DNA, the CDR3 is TGTGCCAGCAGCTTTTCCCTTGCGGCCCTTTCTGGCTACACCTTC. Encoded protein: CASSFSLAALSGYTF. The chain links TRBV11-2 to TRBJ1-2; D unclear. CDR3 length equals 15 residues. Germline assignment: CDR1 SGHAT and CDR2 FQNNGV. V lost 3 bases, J lost 7 bases, and 18 bases lay in between.

A few counts support this clone. The rearrangement links TRBV30 to TRBJ1-2; D gene ambiguous. V lost 0 bases and J lost 4, with 21 bases in between. This CDR3 comprises 17 residues. Germline V CDR1 and CDR2: GTSNPN, SVGIG (reference sequence). The CDR3 region is CAWSVNRGTQTGYGYTF. The CDR3 bases are TGTGCCTGGAGTGTAAATCGCGGCACTCAAACGGGCTATGGCTACACCTTC. Together with reference TRBV30 and TRBJ1-2, the CDR3 gives the full variable domain: SQTIHQWPATLVQPVGSPLSLECTVEGTSNPNLYWYRQAAGRGLQLLFYSVGIGQISSEVPQNLSASRPQDRQFILSSKKLLLSDSGFYLCAWSVNRGTQTGYGYTFGSGTRLTVV.

This rearrangement joins TRBV7-9 to TRBJ2-5, with 10 positions matching TRBD2. This CDR3 is built from 16 residues. V lost 5 bases and J lost 6; bases outside the gene matches: 12. CDR1 SEHNR and CDR2 FQNEAQ come from the germline V gene (reference sequence). The CDR3 loop is CASSPQAGGPEKTQYF. The CDR3 nucleotides are TGTGCCAGCAGCCCACAAGCGGGGGGGCCGGAGAAGACCCAGTACTTC. The full variable domain, completed using reference TRBV7-9 and TRBJ2-5, is DTGVSQNPRHKITKRGQNVTFRCDPISEHNRLYWYRQTLGQGPEFLTYFQNEAQLEKSRLLSDRFSAERPKGSFSTLEIQRTEQGDSAMYLCASSPQAGGPEKTQYFGPGTRLLVL.

Comment on this clone: One junction end does not reproduce the germline sequence, and a read error may be involved. The chain recombines TRBV7-7 with TRBJ2-5; D perhaps matches TRBD1 (5 bases). The germline V gene has CDR1 SSHAT and CDR2 FNYEAQ (reference sequence). The CDR3 extends over 13 amino acids. The CDR3, as DNA: TGTGCTAGCAGCACGACAGTCCAAGAGACCCAGTACTTC. It encodes CASSTTVQETQYF.

The CDR3 nucleotides read TGTGCCTGGAGTGAGGGAGCGACCTCCTACGAGCAGTACTTC. It is translated as CAWSEGATSYEQYF. J is TRBJ2-7 and V is TRBV30; D is possibly TRBD2 (5 bases). Germline CDR1 GTSNPN, CDR2 SVGIG (reference sequence). The CDR3 covers 14 residues. With 1 base removed from V and 0 bases from J, the gap between germline ends came to 10 bases.